Included here is one T cell receptor (beta chain) sequence, with context. Its target is unknown. This sample is part of a study of CD8+CD57+ T cells in acquired aplastic anemia. Study as a whole: Sorted CD4+ and CD8+ cells yielded around 3.3 ug of DNA on average. Overall study findings and caveats: Significant differences in CD8+ Simpson's diversity were not observed between patients and controls. Twenty-nine CD8+ CDR3 sequences were shared between patients and controls.

In germline, CDR1 is DFQATT, CDR2 SNEGSKA (reference sequence). CDR3 length: 14 residues. Trimming stripped 3 bases from V and 6 bases from J, with 15 bases between. Genomic DNA constituted the template upon which TCR beta VDJ and CDR3 profiling was performed. TCRdb independently ran MiXCR on the reads; one entry per CDR3 protein. The repertoire holds 68,000 or so distinct CDR3 sequences, with under 65% as singletons. The sequenced sample was sorted CD4+, CD8+, or CD8+CD57+ T cells (not recorded which) from PBMCs. The source is a human donor in good health, serving as a control. This chain uses TRBV20-1 with TRBJ2-1; perhaps TRBD2 as D (5 bases). CDR3 amino acids: CSASAGPRSNEQFF. CDR3 in DNA: TGCAGTGCTAGCGCGGGTCCCCGTTCCAATGAGCAGTTCTTC.